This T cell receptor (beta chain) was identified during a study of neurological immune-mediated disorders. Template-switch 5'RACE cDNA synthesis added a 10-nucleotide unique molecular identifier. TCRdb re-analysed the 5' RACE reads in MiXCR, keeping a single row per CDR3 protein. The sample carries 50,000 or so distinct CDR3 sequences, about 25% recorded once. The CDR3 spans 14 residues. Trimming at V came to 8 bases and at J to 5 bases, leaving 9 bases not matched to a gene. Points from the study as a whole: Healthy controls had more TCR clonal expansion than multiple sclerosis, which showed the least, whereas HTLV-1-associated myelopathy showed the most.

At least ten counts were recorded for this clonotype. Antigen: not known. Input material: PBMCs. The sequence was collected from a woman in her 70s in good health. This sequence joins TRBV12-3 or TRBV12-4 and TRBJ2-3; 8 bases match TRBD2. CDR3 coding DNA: TGTGCCAGCCAGAAGCGGGAGATCGGAGATACGCAGTATTTT. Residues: CASQKREIGDTQYF.